This TCR beta chain derives from a study of blood T cell repertoires in COVID-19. CDR1 SGHTA and CDR2 FQGNSA come from the germline V gene. The J segment lost 7 bases and the V segment lost 4 bases, leaving 12 bases of the junction unmatched. The CDR3 length is 18 residues. This clone was picked up one time. Some clones are missing from TCRdb's copy, which holds only in-frame ones; the method was immunoSEQ multiplex PCR. The table has a few hundred thousand clones, 80% to 90% seen once. The sequence came from a woman aged 45-65 years who had recovered from COVID-19. The chain employs TRBV7-2 and TRBJ2-3; 15 bases map to TRBD2. Sequenced: peripheral blood. Written as DNA, the CDR3 is TGTGCCAGCAGCTCCCGGACTAGCGGGGGGGCCTTCGGGAATACGCAGTATTTT. This translates into CASSSRTSGGAFGNTQYF.